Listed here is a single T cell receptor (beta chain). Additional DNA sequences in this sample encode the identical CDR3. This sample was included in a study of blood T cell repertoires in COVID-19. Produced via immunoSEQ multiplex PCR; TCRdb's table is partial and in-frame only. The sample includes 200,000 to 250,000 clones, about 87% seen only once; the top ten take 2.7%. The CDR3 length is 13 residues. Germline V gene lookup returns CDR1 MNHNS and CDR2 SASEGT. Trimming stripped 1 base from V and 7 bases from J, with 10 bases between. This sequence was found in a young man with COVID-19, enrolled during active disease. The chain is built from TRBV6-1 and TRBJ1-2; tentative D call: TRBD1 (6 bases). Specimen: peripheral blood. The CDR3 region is CASSEGGGVGYTF. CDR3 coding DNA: TGTGCCAGCAGTGAAGGAGGGGGTGTTGGCTACACCTTC.